The 3 T cell receptor beta chains reported below all come from one sample, sequenced in a study of T cell clones after liver transplantation. Method: immunoSEQ multiplex PCR; TCRdb's copy keeps in-frame clones and lacks some. Among 40,000 to 65,000 clones listed, approximately 84% were seen once. The specimen comprised CD4+ T cells from blood, sampled before liver transplant. These receptors all stem from a human donor who received a liver transplant.

This clone is termed medium-sized. J is TRBJ2-3 and V is TRBV4-3; no definite D call. Germline CDR1 is LGHNA and CDR2 is YSLEER. The V end lost 4 bases, the J end lost 6 bases, and 8 bases lay between the germline ends. This CDR3 comprises 12 residues. The CDR3 DNA reads TGCGCCAGCAGCCTCAACGGCGATACGCAGTATTTT. This encodes CASSLNGDTQYF.

The V call is TRBV10-3, the J call TRBJ2-1, with D possibly TRBD2 on 5 matching bases. V lost 2 bases and J lost 9, with 11 bases in between. Germline V gene lookup returns CDR1 ENHRY and CDR2 SYGVKD. CDR3 length: 13 amino acids. CDR3 sequence: CAISETKTSEQFF. Here the CDR3 DNA reads TGTGCCATCAGTGAGACGAAAACTAGTGAGCAGTTCTTC.

This clone was detected only a few times. The rearrangement uses TRBV4-2 and TRBJ2-2, with TRBD1 as a possible D gene (5 bases). Trimming pared 6 bases from V and 0 bases from J, leaving 11 bases between. The CDR3 is 15 amino acids. Germline-derived CDR1 and CDR2 are LGHNA and YNFKEQ. Here the CDR3 DNA reads TGTGCCAGCAGGACAGCGCCCCCGAACACCGGGGAGCTGTTTTTT. Translated: CASRTAPPNTGELFF.